This is a list of T cell receptor beta chains from one sample in a study of T cells in Graves' hyperthyroidism and ophthalmopathy. One entry per CDR3 protein results from TCRdb running MiXCR on the multiplex PCR reads. The repertoire consists of 380,000 or so distinct CDR3 sequences, with more than 11% occurring once and the leading ten covering 20% to 25%. What was sequenced was blood. All receptors come from a woman between 25 and 40 years old with Graves' hyperthyroidism. The CDR3 runs from the conserved cysteine through the conserved F or W. The D gene is left open where the match is weak. The size field is filled for only some rows; it gives once, few, many or a size class.

J,V,size,D,CDR3,DNA
TRBJ2-2,TRBV15,few,.,CATSRGITGYRLFF,TGTGCCACCAGCAGGGGAATTACAGGGTATCGGCTGTTTTTT
TRBJ2-5,TRBV6-2/TRBV6-3,.,TRBD1,CASSSQGQGETQYF,TGTGCCAGCAGCAGCCAAGGACAGGGGGAGACCCAGTACTTC
TRBJ2-3,TRBV3-1,many,.,CASSQLQGSTDTQYF,TGTGCCAGCAGCCAGTTACAGGGCAGCACAGATACGCAGTATTTT
TRBJ1-5,TRBV2,many,.,CASSGPVNQPQHF,TGTGCCAGCAGTGGACCGGTCAATCAGCCCCAGCATTTT
TRBJ2-2,TRBV30,.,.,CAWSVYLNTGELFF,TGTGCCTGGAGTGTGTATTTGAACACCGGGGAGCTGTTTTTT
TRBJ1-1,TRBV28,many,.,CASRRQTANTEAFF,TGTGCCAGCAGGCGACAGACCGCGAACACTGAAGCTTTCTTT
TRBJ1-5,TRBV6-1,many,.,CASSSRVGNQPQHF,TGTGCCAGCAGTTCAAGGGTAGGGAATCAGCCCCAGCATTTT
TRBJ2-2,TRBV9,.,TRBD2,CASSVALQGLGAGELFF,TGTGCCAGCAGCGTAGCTCTCCAGGGACTAGGTGCCGGGGAGCTGTTTTTT
TRBJ1-6,TRBV19,.,TRBD1,CASSPFINTGELNSPLHF,TGTGCCAGCTCTCCTTTTATAAATACAGGGGAGTTAAATTCACCCCTCCACTTT
TRBJ1-2,TRBV12-3/TRBV12-4,many,.,CASSFQAGGYTF,TGTGCCAGCAGTTTCCAGGCGGGGGGCTACACCTTC
TRBJ2-7,TRBV7-9,.,.,CASSTGQKDYEQYF,TGTGCCAGCAGCACAGGACAGAAAGACTACGAGCAGTACTTC
TRBJ2-4,TRBV27,many,.,CASSVGAKNIQYF,TGTGCCAGCAGTGTTGGGGCCAAAAACATTCAGTACTTC
TRBJ2-7,TRBV30,many,TRBD2,CAWITGTSGNYEQYF,TGTGCCTGGATTACCGGGACTAGCGGGAACTACGAGCAGTACTTC
TRBJ2-1,TRBV30,few,TRBD2,CAWSGGSGRPSSYNEQFF,TGTGCCTGGAGTGGAGGTAGCGGGAGGCCCTCCTCCTACAATGAGCAGTTCTTC
TRBJ2-5,TRBV20-1,many,.,CSARLGNEETQYF,TGCAGTGCTAGGCTCGGGAACGAAGAGACCCAGTACTTC
TRBJ2-5,TRBV7-9,.,.,CASSEARQVSETQYF,TGTGCCAGCAGCGAGGCCAGGCAGGTGTCCGAGACCCAGTACTTC
TRBJ2-5,TRBV20-1,many,.,CSARGVGFPYF,TGCAGTGCTAGAGGGGTTGGCTTTCCGTACTTC
TRBJ2-7,TRBV18,once,TRBD1,CASSPGQDNEQYF,TGTGCCAGCTCACCGGGACAGGATAACGAGCAGTACTTC
TRBJ2-2,TRBV15,few,.,CATSRDQRSTGELFF,TGTGCCACCAGCAGAGATCAACGTAGCACCGGGGAGCTGTTTTTT
TRBJ1-2,TRBV12-3/TRBV12-4,many,.,CASTFRGGRVSTSYGYTF,TGTGCCAGCACCTTCAGGGGCGGCAGAGTCAGTACCTCCTATGGCTACACCTTC
TRBJ2-5,TRBV7-7,many,.,CASSFYESSETQYF,TGTGCTAGCAGCTTTTATGAGAGTTCCGAGACCCAGTACTTC
TRBJ2-2,TRBV27,many,.,CASRRSPANTGELFF,TGTGCCAGCAGACGGTCCCCTGCAAACACCGGGGAGCTGTTTTTT
TRBJ2-3,TRBV28,many,.,CASSLSGERGTQYF,TGTGCCAGCAGTCTGAGCGGGGAGAGGGGGACGCAGTATTTT
TRBJ2-5,TRBV7-2,.,TRBD2,CAGSRVVGGQETQYF,TGTGCCGGCAGCAGAGTTGTGGGAGGGCAGGAGACCCAGTACTTC
TRBJ2-1,TRBV27,many,TRBD1,CASSSQGVESYNEQFF,TGTGCCAGCAGTTCACAGGGGGTCGAATCCTACAATGAGCAGTTCTTC
TRBJ2-1,TRBV4-3,few,.,CASSQDKFPYNEQFF,TGCGCCAGCAGCCAAGATAAGTTCCCCTACAATGAGCAGTTCTTC
TRBJ2-3,TRBV4-1,.,.,CASSQDRVFTDTQYF,TGCGCCAGCAGCCAAGATCGTGTCTTCACAGATACGCAGTATTTT
TRBJ2-5,TRBV7-7,.,.,CASSLAETGPKETQYF,TGTGCTAGCAGCTTAGCGGAGACAGGACCGAAAGAGACCCAGTACTTC
TRBJ2-4,TRBV3-1,.,TRBD2,CASSQASGSRIQYF,TGTGCCAGCAGCCAAGCCAGCGGGAGTAGGATTCAGTACTTC
TRBJ2-7,TRBV5-1,few,.,CASSLGTAGSYEQYF,TGCGCCAGCAGCTTAGGGACGGCGGGCTCCTACGAGCAGTACTTC
TRBJ2-7,TRBV5-8,many,.,CASSDRHQTYEQYF,TGTGCCAGCAGCGATAGACACCAAACCTACGAGCAGTACTTC
TRBJ1-5,TRBV29-1,many,TRBD1,CSVLGQGQPQHF,TGCAGCGTACTCGGACAGGGTCAGCCCCAGCATTTT
TRBJ1-5,TRBV7-2,many,TRBD1,CASSLGFLGTGGVRSNQPQHF,TGTGCCAGCAGCTTAGGATTCCTTGGGACAGGGGGAGTTAGGAGCAATCAGCCCCAGCATTTT
TRBJ1-3,TRBV2,many,.,CASSEGVSIYF,TGTGCCAGCAGTGAGGGGGTTTCCATATATTTT
TRBJ2-1,TRBV7-9,few,.,CASSLYLGAKYNEQFF,TGTGCCAGCAGCTTATACTTAGGGGCCAAGTACAATGAGCAGTTCTTC
TRBJ1-1,TRBV12-3/TRBV12-4,many,.,CASSPRTGTNTEAFF,TGTGCCAGCAGTCCCCGAACCGGGACGAACACTGAAGCTTTCTTT
TRBJ2-3,TRBV2,many,TRBD1,CANEDRADTQYF,TGTGCCAACGAGGACAGGGCAGATACGCAGTATTTT
TRBJ1-2,TRBV25-1,.,.,CATIGALVDGYTF,TGTGCCACGATTGGGGCCCTCGTCGATGGCTACACCTTC
TRBJ2-3,TRBV28,few,TRBD2,CASRKREGIDTQYF,TGTGCCAGCAGGAAGCGGGAGGGAATAGATACGCAGTATTTT
TRBJ2-5,TRBV4-3,few,TRBD1,CASSQDWGQKETQYF,TGCGCCAGCAGCCAAGATTGGGGACAGAAAGAGACCCAGTACTTC